The sample holds a few counts of the clone carrying this T cell receptor beta chain. This sample is drawn from a study of blood T cell repertoires in COVID-19. Study details: In each case, the material was cDNA or gDNA derived from T cells, B-cell-depleted T cells, or PBMCs.

Per the study methods: By means of reference gene primer amplification, nucleated cell counts were estimated. Assay: immunoSEQ multiplex PCR; the TCRdb copy retains only in-frame clones and omits some. For V, J and clone size, that table is used; D and trimming come from the DNA. The sample has around 110,000 clones, 71% seen once. CDR3 length equals 13 residues. Germline V gives CDR1 SGHRS, CDR2 YFSETQ. The germline V and J ends were trimmed by 10 bases and 4 bases, with 18 bases remaining between them. The sequencing input was peripheral blood. The chain carries TRBV5-1 and TRBJ2-7, with a tentative D call TRBD2 (6 bases). This TCR came from a human donor with acute or convalescent COVID-19. The donor label of this sample is uncertain. CDR3 region: CASRGTFRYEQYF. The CDR3, as DNA: TGCGCCTCACGCGGGACGTTCCGTTACGAGCAGTACTTC.